The rows below give T cell receptor beta chains drawn from one sample of a study of shared clonotypes between healthy human individuals. Sequencing was performed with immunoSEQ multiplex PCR; in TCRdb, only in-frame clones are kept and a portion is missing. Of 630,000 or so clones in the sample, 95% to 98% are singletons; the top ten hold approximately 0.3%. The sequenced material came from naive CD8+ T cells sorted from blood. These receptors all come from a man younger than 45 in good health. Both conserved end residues are part of each CDR3. The D gene is left open where the match is weak. Size is omitted from some rows. Given values are once, few, many or a class for expanded clones.

v_call: TRBV5-6; d_call: -; clone_size: -; j_call: TRBJ2-1; cdr3_aa: CASSLELPEQFF; cdr3_nt: TGTGCCAGCAGCTTGGAGCTACCTGAGCAGTTCTTC
v_call: TRBV7-9; d_call: -; clone_size: -; j_call: TRBJ2-7; cdr3_aa: CASSLVRGEGTVYYEQYF; cdr3_nt: TGTGCCAGCAGCTTAGTCCGGGGGGAAGGGACAGTTTACTACGAGCAGTACTTC
v_call: TRBV10-2; d_call: -; clone_size: -; j_call: TRBJ2-7; cdr3_aa: CASNPVSSLSEQYF; cdr3_nt: TGCGCCAGCAATCCAGTCTCTAGCCTAAGCGAGCAGTACTTC
v_call: TRBV19; d_call: -; clone_size: -; j_call: TRBJ1-2; cdr3_aa: CASSTPTASYGYTF; cdr3_nt: TGTGCCAGTAGTACACCGACAGCCTCCTATGGCTACACCTTC
v_call: TRBV7-9; d_call: TRBD1; clone_size: -; j_call: TRBJ2-5; cdr3_aa: CASSRIGDRGQETQYF; cdr3_nt: TGTGCCAGCAGCCGAATAGGGGACAGGGGCCAAGAGACCCAGTACTTC
v_call: TRBV11-2; d_call: TRBD1; clone_size: -; j_call: TRBJ1-1; cdr3_aa: CASSARTGGVTEAFF; cdr3_nt: TGTGCCAGCAGCGCAAGGACAGGGGGAGTAACTGAAGCTTTCTTT
v_call: TRBV7-9; d_call: -; clone_size: -; j_call: TRBJ1-2; cdr3_aa: CASSLELGAGTSYGYTF; cdr3_nt: TGTGCCAGCAGCTTAGAATTGGGAGCCGGGACATCCTATGGCTACACCTTC
v_call: TRBV7-9; d_call: -; clone_size: -; j_call: TRBJ2-1; cdr3_aa: CASSHTAGGFVRNEQFF; cdr3_nt: TGTGCCAGCAGTCATACCGCAGGAGGCTTCGTTCGCAATGAGCAGTTCTTC
v_call: TRBV10-1; d_call: -; clone_size: -; j_call: TRBJ2-7; cdr3_aa: CASSESPPGHKYEQYF; cdr3_nt: TGCGCCAGCAGTGAGTCGCCTCCGGGACACAAGTACGAGCAGTACTTC
v_call: TRBV7-8; d_call: -; clone_size: -; j_call: TRBJ2-1; cdr3_aa: CASSLEATTDGDEQFF; cdr3_nt: TGTGCCAGCAGCTTAGAGGCGACAACAGATGGCGATGAGCAGTTCTTC
v_call: TRBV7-9; d_call: -; clone_size: -; j_call: TRBJ2-2; cdr3_aa: CASSFRATGELFF; cdr3_nt: TGTGCCAGCAGCTTTCGAGCCACCGGGGAGCTGTTTTTT
v_call: TRBV6-5; d_call: -; clone_size: -; j_call: TRBJ2-5; cdr3_aa: CASSIERKGRETQYF; cdr3_nt: TGTGCCAGCAGTATTGAGAGAAAGGGGAGAGAGACCCAGTACTTC
v_call: TRBV9; d_call: TRBD1; clone_size: -; j_call: TRBJ2-7; cdr3_aa: CASSPKPGQGYEQYF; cdr3_nt: TGTGCCAGCAGCCCCAAACCGGGACAGGGCTACGAGCAGTACTTC
v_call: TRBV29-1; d_call: -; clone_size: once; j_call: TRBJ2-5; cdr3_aa: CSVETPGSARETQYF; cdr3_nt: TGCAGCGTTGAGACCCCAGGCTCAGCAAGGGAGACCCAGTACTTC
v_call: TRBV6-6; d_call: -; clone_size: few; j_call: TRBJ2-7; cdr3_aa: CASSYSGGVSSYEQYF; cdr3_nt: TGTGCCAGCAGTTACTCTGGGGGCGTAAGCTCCTACGAGCAGTACTTC
v_call: TRBV10-3; d_call: TRBD1; clone_size: -; j_call: TRBJ1-5; cdr3_aa: CAIRGTGDSNQPQHF; cdr3_nt: TGTGCCATCAGGGGCACAGGGGACAGCAATCAGCCCCAGCATTTT
v_call: TRBV7-9; d_call: -; clone_size: -; j_call: TRBJ1-1; cdr3_aa: CASSSARNLNTEAFF; cdr3_nt: TGTGCCAGCAGCTCAGCAAGAAACTTGAACACTGAAGCTTTCTTT
v_call: TRBV11-2; d_call: TRBD1; clone_size: few; j_call: TRBJ2-1; cdr3_aa: CASSLTGVGEQFF; cdr3_nt: TGTGCCAGCAGCTTAACAGGGGTCGGTGAGCAGTTCTTC
v_call: TRBV27; d_call: -; clone_size: -; j_call: TRBJ2-4; cdr3_aa: CASSPKEYPLAKNIQYF; cdr3_nt: TGTGCCAGCAGCCCTAAGGAGTACCCATTAGCCAAAAACATTCAGTACTTC
v_call: TRBV10-3; d_call: -; clone_size: -; j_call: TRBJ2-3; cdr3_aa: CAISESGDTSTDTQYF; cdr3_nt: TGTGCCATCAGTGAGTCCGGGGACACTAGCACAGATACGCAGTATTTT
v_call: TRBV9; d_call: -; clone_size: -; j_call: TRBJ2-2; cdr3_aa: CASSVDFGELFF; cdr3_nt: TGTGCCAGCAGCGTAGATTTCGGGGAGCTGTTTTTT
v_call: TRBV4-2; d_call: TRBD2; clone_size: once; j_call: TRBJ2-1; cdr3_aa: CASSQPVLAGIGGGNNEQFF; cdr3_nt: TGTGCCAGCAGCCAACCCGTTCTAGCGGGAATAGGCGGGGGGAACAATGAGCAGTTCTTC
v_call: TRBV29-1; d_call: TRBD2; clone_size: -; j_call: TRBJ2-5; cdr3_aa: CSVDRDPNSWLAGGNQETQYF; cdr3_nt: TGCAGCGTCGATCGGGACCCGAATTCGTGGCTAGCGGGAGGGAACCAAGAGACCCAGTACTTC